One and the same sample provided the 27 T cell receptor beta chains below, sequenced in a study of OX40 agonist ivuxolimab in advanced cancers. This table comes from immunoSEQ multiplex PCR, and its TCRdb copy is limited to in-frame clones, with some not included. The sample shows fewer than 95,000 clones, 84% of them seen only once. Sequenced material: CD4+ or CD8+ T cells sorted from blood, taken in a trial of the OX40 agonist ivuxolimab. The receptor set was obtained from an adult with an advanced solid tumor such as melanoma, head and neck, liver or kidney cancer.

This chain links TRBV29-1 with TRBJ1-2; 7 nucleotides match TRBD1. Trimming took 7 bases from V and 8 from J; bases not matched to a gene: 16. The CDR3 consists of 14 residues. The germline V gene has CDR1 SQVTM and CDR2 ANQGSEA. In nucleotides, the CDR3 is TGCAGCGCAACGGAGCAGGGGGTACGAGTGGGCTACACCTTC. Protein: CSATEQGVRVGYTF.

This chain's CDR3 is CASSRADGNEQFF. CDR3 sequence (DNA): TGTGCCAGCAGCAGAGCCGACGGCAATGAGCAGTTCTTC. The chain joins TRBV7-9 to TRBJ2-1; D unresolved. Germline V lookup: CDR1 SEHNR, CDR2 FQNEAQ (reference sequence). CDR3 length: 13 residues. Trimming removed 5 bases from V and 6 bases from J, with 11 bases in between.

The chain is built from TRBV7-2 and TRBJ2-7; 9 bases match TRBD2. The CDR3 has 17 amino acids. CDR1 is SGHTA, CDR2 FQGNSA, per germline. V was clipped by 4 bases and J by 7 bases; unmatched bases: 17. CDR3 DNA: TGTGCCAGCAGCTCAACAACACTAGCGGGTATCCTCAGGGAGCAGTACTTC. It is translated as CASSSTTLAGILREQYF.

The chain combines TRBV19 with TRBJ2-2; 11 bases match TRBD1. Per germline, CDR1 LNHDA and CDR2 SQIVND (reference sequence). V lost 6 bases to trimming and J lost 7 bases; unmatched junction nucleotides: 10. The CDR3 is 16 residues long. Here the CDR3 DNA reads TGTGCCAGTAGGCCCACGGACAGGGGGCGAGTCGGGGAGCTGTTTTTT. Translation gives CASRPTDRGRVGELFF.

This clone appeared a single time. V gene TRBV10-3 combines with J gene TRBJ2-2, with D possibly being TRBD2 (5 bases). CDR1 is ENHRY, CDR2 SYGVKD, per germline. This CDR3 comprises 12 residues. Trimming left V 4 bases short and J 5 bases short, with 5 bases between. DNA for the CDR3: TGTGCCATCAGTGGAGGGACCGGGGAGCTGTTTTTT. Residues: CAISGGTGELFF.

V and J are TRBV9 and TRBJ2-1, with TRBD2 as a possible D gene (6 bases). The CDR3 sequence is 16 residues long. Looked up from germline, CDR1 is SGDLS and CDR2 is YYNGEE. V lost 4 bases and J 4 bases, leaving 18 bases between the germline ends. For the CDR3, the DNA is TGTGCCAGCAGCCCAAGCTCGCCTAGCGCATACAATGAGCAGTTCTTC. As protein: CASSPSSPSAYNEQFF.

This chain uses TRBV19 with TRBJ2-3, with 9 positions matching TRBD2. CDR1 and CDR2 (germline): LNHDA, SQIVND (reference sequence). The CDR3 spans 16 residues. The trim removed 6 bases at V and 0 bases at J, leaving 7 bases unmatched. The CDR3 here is CASSRPTSGSTDTQYF. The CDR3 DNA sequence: TGTGCCAGTAGCAGGCCAACTAGCGGGAGCACAGATACGCAGTATTTT. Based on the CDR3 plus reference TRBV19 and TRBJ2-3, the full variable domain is DGGITQSPKYLFRKEGQNVTLSCEQNLNHDAMYWYRQDPGQGLRLIYYSQIVNDFQKGDIAEGYSVSREKKESFPLTVTSAQKNPTAFYLCASSRPTSGSTDTQYFGPGTRLTVL.

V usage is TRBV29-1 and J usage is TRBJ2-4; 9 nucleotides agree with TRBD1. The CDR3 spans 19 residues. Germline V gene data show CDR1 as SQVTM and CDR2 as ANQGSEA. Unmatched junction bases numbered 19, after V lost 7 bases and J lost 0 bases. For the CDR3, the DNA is TGCAGCGCAGAATCTAAGGACAGGGGAAGTAGCCTAGCCAAAAACATTCAGTACTTC. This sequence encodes CSAESKDRGSSLAKNIQYF.

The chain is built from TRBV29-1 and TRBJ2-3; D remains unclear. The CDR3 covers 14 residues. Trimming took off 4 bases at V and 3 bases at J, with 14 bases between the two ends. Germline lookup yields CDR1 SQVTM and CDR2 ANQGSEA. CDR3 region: CSVAQAIGTDTQYF. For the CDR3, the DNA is TGCAGCGTTGCCCAAGCTATCGGGACAGATACGCAGTATTTT.

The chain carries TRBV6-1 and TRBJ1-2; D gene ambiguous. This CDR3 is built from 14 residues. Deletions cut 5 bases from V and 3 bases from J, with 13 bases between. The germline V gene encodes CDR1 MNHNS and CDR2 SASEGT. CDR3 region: CASSTRSKDYGYTF. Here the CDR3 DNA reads TGTGCCAGCAGTACCCGTAGCAAGGACTATGGCTACACCTTC.

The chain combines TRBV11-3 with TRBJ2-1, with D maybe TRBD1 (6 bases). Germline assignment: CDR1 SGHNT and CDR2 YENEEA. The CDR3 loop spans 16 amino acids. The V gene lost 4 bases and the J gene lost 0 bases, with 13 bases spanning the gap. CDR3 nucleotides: TGTGCCAGCAGCTCCACTCAGGGGAGCTCCTACAATGAGCAGTTCTTC. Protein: CASSSTQGSSYNEQFF.

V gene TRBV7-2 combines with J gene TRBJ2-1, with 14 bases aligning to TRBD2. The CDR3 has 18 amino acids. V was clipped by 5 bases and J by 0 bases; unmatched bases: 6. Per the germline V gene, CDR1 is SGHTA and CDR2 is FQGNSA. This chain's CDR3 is CASSGGLAGVGSYNEQFF. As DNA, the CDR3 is TGTGCCAGCAGCGGGGGACTAGCGGGAGTCGGCTCCTACAATGAGCAGTTCTTC.

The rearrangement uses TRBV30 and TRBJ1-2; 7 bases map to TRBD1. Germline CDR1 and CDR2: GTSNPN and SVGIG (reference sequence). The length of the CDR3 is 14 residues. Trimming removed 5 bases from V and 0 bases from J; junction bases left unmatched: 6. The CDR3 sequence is CAWGDSYPNYGYTF. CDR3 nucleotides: TGTGCCTGGGGGGACAGCTACCCTAACTATGGCTACACCTTC. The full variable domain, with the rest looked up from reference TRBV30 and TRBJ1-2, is SQTIHQWPATLVQPVGSPLSLECTVEGTSNPNLYWYRQAAGRGLQLLFYSVGIGQISSEVPQNLSASRPQDRQFILSSKKLLLSDSGFYLCAWGDSYPNYGYTFGSGTRLTVV.

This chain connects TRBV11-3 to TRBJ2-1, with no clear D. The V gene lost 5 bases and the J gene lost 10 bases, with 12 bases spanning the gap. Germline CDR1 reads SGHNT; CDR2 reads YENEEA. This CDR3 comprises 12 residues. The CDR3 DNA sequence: TGTGCCAGCAGCCAGCAACCCAGGGAGCAGTTCTTC. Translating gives CASSQQPREQFF.

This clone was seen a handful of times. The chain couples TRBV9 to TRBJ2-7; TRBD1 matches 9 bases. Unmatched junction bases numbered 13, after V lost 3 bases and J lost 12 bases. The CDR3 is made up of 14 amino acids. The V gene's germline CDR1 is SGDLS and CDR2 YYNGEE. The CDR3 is CASSGEVGGTGLYF. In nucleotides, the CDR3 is TGTGCCAGCAGCGGTGAGGTGGGAGGGACAGGGTTGTACTTC.

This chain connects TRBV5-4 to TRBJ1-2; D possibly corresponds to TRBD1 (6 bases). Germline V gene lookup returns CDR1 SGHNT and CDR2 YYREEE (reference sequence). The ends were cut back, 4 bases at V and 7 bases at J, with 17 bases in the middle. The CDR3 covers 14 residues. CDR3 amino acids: CASSTVTGLGGYTF. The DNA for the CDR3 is TGTGCCAGCAGCACTGTGACAGGTCTAGGTGGCTACACCTTC.

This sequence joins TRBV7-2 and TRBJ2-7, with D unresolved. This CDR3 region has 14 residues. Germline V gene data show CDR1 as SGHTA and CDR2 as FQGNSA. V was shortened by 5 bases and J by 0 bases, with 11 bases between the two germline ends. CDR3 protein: CASSRAKSSYEQYF. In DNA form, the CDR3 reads TGTGCCAGCAGCCGAGCTAAAAGCTCCTACGAGCAGTACTTC.

CDR3 amino acids: CASSQRAGPNAKNIQYF. Here the CDR3 DNA reads TGTGCCAGCTCACAGCGGGCGGGACCTAACGCCAAAAACATTCAGTACTTC. The chain has TRBV18 and TRBJ2-4, with D tentatively TRBD2 (6 bases). The CDR3 is made up of 17 amino acids. The germline gives CDR1 KGHSH, CDR2 LQKENI. V gave up 4 bases and J gave up 1 base, with 17 bases separating them.

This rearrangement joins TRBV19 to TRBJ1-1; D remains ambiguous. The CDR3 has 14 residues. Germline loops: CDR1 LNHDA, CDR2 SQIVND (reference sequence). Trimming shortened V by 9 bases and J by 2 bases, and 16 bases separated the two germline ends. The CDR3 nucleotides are TGTGCCAGCACCCATCACAGCGGTAACACTGAAGCTTTCTTT. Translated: CASTHHSGNTEAFF.

The CDR3 region is CASSEFGGFQETQYF. The CDR3 DNA is TGTGCCAGCAGTGAATTTGGGGGCTTCCAAGAGACCCAGTACTTC. This chain connects TRBV25-1 to TRBJ2-5; TRBD1 might be the D (6 bases). Germline V CDR1 and CDR2: MGHDK, SYGVNS. The V gene lost 1 base and the J gene lost 1 base, with 10 bases spanning the gap. This CDR3 is 15 amino acids long.

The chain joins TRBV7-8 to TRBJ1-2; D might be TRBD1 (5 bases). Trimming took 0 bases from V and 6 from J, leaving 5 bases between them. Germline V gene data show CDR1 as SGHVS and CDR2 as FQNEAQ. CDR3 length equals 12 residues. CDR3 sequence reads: CASSLAGHGYTF. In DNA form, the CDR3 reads TGTGCCAGCAGCTTAGCGGGACATGGCTACACCTTC.

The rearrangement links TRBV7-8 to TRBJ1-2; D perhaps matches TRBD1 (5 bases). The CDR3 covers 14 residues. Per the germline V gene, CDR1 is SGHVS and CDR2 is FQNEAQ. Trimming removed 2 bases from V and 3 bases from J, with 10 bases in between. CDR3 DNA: TGTGCCAGCAGCTTACTCCAGGGCGACTATGGCTACACCTTC. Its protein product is CASSLLQGDYGYTF.

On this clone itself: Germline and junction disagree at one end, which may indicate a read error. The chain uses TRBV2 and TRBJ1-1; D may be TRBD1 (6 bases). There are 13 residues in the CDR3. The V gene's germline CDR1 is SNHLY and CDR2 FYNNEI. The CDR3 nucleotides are TGTGCCAGCAGTACAGCGGGGGACACCGAAGCTTTCTTT. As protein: CASSTAGDTEAFF.

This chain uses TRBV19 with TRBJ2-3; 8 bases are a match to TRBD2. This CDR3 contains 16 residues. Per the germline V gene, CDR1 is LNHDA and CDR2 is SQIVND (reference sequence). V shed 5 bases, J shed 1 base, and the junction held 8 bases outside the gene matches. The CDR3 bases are TGTGCCAGTAGTGCCCTTGGGCGGGGGGGCACAGATACGCAGTATTTT. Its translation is CASSALGRGGTDTQYF.

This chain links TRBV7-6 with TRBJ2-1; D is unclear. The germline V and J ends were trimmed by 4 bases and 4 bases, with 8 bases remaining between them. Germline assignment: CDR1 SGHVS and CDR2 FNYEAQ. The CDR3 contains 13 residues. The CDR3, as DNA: TGTGCCAGCAGCTCCCAGGAGTACAATGAGCAGTTCTTC. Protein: CASSSQEYNEQFF.

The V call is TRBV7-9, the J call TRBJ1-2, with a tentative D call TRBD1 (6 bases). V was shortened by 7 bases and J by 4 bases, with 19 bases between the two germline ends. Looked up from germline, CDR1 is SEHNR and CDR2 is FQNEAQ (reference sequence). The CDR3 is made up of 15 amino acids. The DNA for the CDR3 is TGTGCCAGCACCCCCCGGGGGGCGGATATCTATGGCTACACCTTC. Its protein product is CASTPRGADIYGYTF. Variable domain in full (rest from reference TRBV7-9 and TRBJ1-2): DTGVSQNPRHKITKRGQNVTFRCDPISEHNRLYWYRQTLGQGPEFLTYFQNEAQLEKSRLLSDRFSAERPKGSFSTLEIQRTEQGDSAMYLCASTPRGADIYGYTFGSGTRLTVV.

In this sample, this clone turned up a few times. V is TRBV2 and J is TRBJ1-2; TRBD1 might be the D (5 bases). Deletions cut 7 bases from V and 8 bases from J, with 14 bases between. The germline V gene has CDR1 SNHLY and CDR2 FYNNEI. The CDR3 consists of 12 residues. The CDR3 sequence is CASTGDSGGYTF. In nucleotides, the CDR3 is TGTGCCAGCACCGGGGACTCCGGGGGCTACACCTTC.